The rows below give T cell receptor beta chains drawn from one sample of a study of cytomegalovirus exposure and HLA in healthy donors. TCRdb's copy holds only in-frame clones and misses some; the assay was immunoSEQ multiplex PCR. This table holds about 110,000 clones, around 83% found once. The specimen sequenced was PBMCs. The receptors were gathered from a woman aged 55-75 years in good health and CMV-seropositive. Both conserved end residues are part of each CDR3. D genes are given only for firm matches. Clone size is given for some rows only: seen once, a few or many times, or a class if the clone is expanded.

j_gene	abundance	v_gene	d_gene	CDR3aa	CDR3nt
TRBJ1-1	.	TRBV30	TRBD1	CMADRGTLGTEAFF	TGTATGGCCGACAGGGGCACCCTGGGAACTGAAGCTTTCTTT
TRBJ2-7	once	TRBV9	TRBD2	CASSASGSGTYEQYF	TGTGCCAGCAGCGCAAGCGGGAGCGGTACCTACGAGCAGTACTTC
TRBJ2-5	few	TRBV5-1	.	CASSLAPDGSGETQYF	TGCGCCAGCAGCTTGGCCCCCGACGGGAGCGGTGAGACCCAGTACTTC
TRBJ1-2	.	TRBV5-1	.	CASSLVGSYGYTF	TGCGCCAGCAGCTTAGTTGGTAGCTATGGCTACACCTTC
TRBJ2-1	.	TRBV9	TRBD2	CASSPMPLAGRNEQFF	TGTGCCAGCAGCCCGATGCCCCTAGCGGGGAGGAATGAGCAGTTCTTC
TRBJ2-5	once	TRBV5-1	.	CASSLASSPQETQYF	TGCGCCAGCAGCCTAGCGTCATCCCCCCAAGAGACCCAGTACTTC
TRBJ2-7	.	TRBV19	.	CASSALHSGRESYEQYF	TGTGCCAGTAGTGCCCTCCACTCGGGTCGGGAATCCTACGAGCAGTACTTC
TRBJ1-1	.	TRBV7-3	TRBD1	CASSSPGTGVNTEAFF	TGTGCCAGCAGCTCCCCCGGGACAGGGGTGAACACTGAAGCTTTCTTT
TRBJ2-5	.	TRBV5-1	.	CASSFPDRETQYF	TGCGCCAGCAGCTTCCCGGACAGAGAGACCCAGTACTTC
TRBJ2-1	.	TRBV27	.	CASSLYPGDNEQFF	TGTGCCAGCAGTCTCTATCCAGGGGACAATGAGCAGTTCTTC
TRBJ1-1	.	TRBV6-1	TRBD1	CASSDRDRLNTEAFF	TGTGCCAGCAGTGACAGGGACAGATTGAACACTGAAGCTTTCTTT
TRBJ2-1	.	TRBV10-1	TRBD2	CASSERLAGDVEQFF	TGCGCCAGCAGTGAGAGACTAGCGGGAGATGTTGAGCAGTTCTTC
TRBJ1-5	.	TRBV28	.	CASRFPGGNQPQHF	TGTGCCAGCAGATTCCCGGGGGGCAATCAGCCCCAGCATTTT
TRBJ2-7	.	TRBV28	.	CASSLPRVSYEQYF	TGTGCCAGCAGTTTACCACGAGTCTCCTACGAGCAGTACTTC
TRBJ2-2	few	TRBV7-9	TRBD2	CASSRTSGNTGELFF	TGTGCCAGCAGCAGGACTAGCGGTAACACCGGGGAGCTGTTTTTT
TRBJ1-2	.	TRBV5-5	.	CASRAEAQEYYGYTF	TGTGCCAGCAGGGCTGAGGCACAGGAGTACTATGGCTACACCTTC
TRBJ1-4	.	TRBV2	TRBD1	CATRGLIANEKLFF	TGTGCCACCAGGGGGCTGATAGCTAATGAAAAACTGTTTTTT
TRBJ1-1	.	TRBV28	TRBD1	CASSLYQGAGNTEAFF	TGTGCCAGCAGTTTATATCAGGGGGCGGGAAACACTGAAGCTTTCTTT
TRBJ2-1	.	TRBV4-1	TRBD2	CASSQGGSGTTSYDEQFF	TGCGCCAGCAGCCAAGGGGGTAGCGGGACTACGAGTTACGATGAGCAGTTCTTC
TRBJ2-1	.	TRBV27	.	CASLARSSYNEQFF	TGTGCCAGCCTAGCGAGGAGCTCCTACAATGAGCAGTTCTTC
TRBJ1-1	.	TRBV29-1	.	CSVRADSIGFDFF	TGCAGCGTCCGTGCGGACAGTATTGGGTTCGATTTCTTT
TRBJ1-2	.	TRBV27	.	CASRQGQNYGYTF	TGTGCCAGCAGACAGGGCCAAAACTATGGCTACACCTTC
TRBJ2-3	.	TRBV30	TRBD2	CAWSGGTSGPTDTQYF	TGTGCCTGGAGTGGAGGGACTAGCGGTCCCACAGATACGCAGTATTTT
TRBJ1-2	.	TRBV29-1	TRBD1	CSGRTGNERGYTF	TGCAGCGGCAGGACAGGGAATGAGCGTGGCTACACCTTC
TRBJ2-2	.	TRBV7-9	TRBD2	CASIIPGTSGRPTGELFF	TGTGCCAGCATCATTCCCGGGACTAGCGGGAGGCCCACCGGGGAGCTGTTTTTT
TRBJ1-3	.	TRBV7-9	.	CASSLQLRVYSGNTIYF	TGTGCCAGCAGCTTACAATTGCGGGTCTACTCTGGAAACACCATATATTTT
TRBJ1-2	.	TRBV18	TRBD1	CASSPPGQGNYGYTF	TGTGCCAGCTCACCCCCGGGACAGGGGAACTATGGCTACACCTTC
TRBJ2-7	.	TRBV4-2	.	CASSPGLRRLDEQYF	TGTGCCAGCAGCCCGGGACTCCGCCGTCTAGACGAGCAGTACTTC
TRBJ2-1	once	TRBV5-1	.	CASSQNFNEQFF	TGCGCCAGCAGCCAAAATTTTAATGAGCAGTTCTTC
TRBJ2-5	.	TRBV5-1	TRBD2	CASNNLAGDKETQYF	TGCGCCAGCAATAATTTAGCGGGGGACAAAGAGACCCAGTACTTC
TRBJ2-7	few	TRBV5-1	TRBD1	CASSPLGDRGVEQYF	TGCGCCAGCAGCCCTTTAGGGGACAGGGGGGTCGAGCAGTACTTC
TRBJ1-2	few	TRBV2	.	CASSEAQKGLDGYTF	TGTGCCAGCAGTGAAGCCCAAAAGGGGTTGGATGGCTACACCTTC
TRBJ1-2	.	TRBV29-1	TRBD1	CSVENRQTGFNYGYTF	TGCAGCGTTGAAAATAGACAGACAGGGTTTAACTATGGCTACACCTTC
TRBJ2-7	.	TRBV4-1	.	CASSQMGSRDYEQYF	TGCGCCAGCAGCCAGATGGGCAGTCGGGACTACGAGCAGTACTTC
TRBJ1-2	once	TRBV7-9	TRBD1	CSSRLTGGYGYTF	TGTTCCAGCAGGCTGACAGGGGGATATGGCTACACCTTC
TRBJ2-7	.	TRBV6-1	TRBD1	CASREQGMNTYEQYF	TGTGCCAGTAGAGAACAGGGGATGAACACCTACGAGCAGTACTTC
TRBJ2-1	.	TRBV19	.	CASSINYYNEQFF	TGTGCCAGTAGTATAAACTACTACAATGAGCAGTTCTTC
TRBJ2-7	.	TRBV4-2	.	CASSQDPGSSYEQYF	TGTGCCAGCAGCCAAGATCCGGGAAGCTCCTACGAGCAGTACTTC
TRBJ2-4	.	TRBV7-8	.	CASSLAGALAKNIQYF	TGTGCCAGCAGCTTAGCGGGAGCCCTAGCCAAAAACATTCAGTACTTC
TRBJ2-5	.	TRBV19	.	CASSPTGLQETQYF	TGTGCCAGCAGCCCCACAGGCCTCCAAGAGACCCAGTACTTC
TRBJ2-5	.	TRBV28	.	CASIGQTGLQTQYF	TGTGCCAGCATCGGTCAAACAGGGTTACAGACCCAGTACTTC
TRBJ2-5	.	TRBV19	TRBD1	CASHTGGSKETQYF	TGTGCCAGTCATACAGGGGGTTCGAAAGAGACCCAGTACTTC
TRBJ1-2	.	TRBV29-1	.	CSTATDRDGYTF	TGCAGCACCGCCACAGATAGAGATGGCTACACCTTC
TRBJ1-1	few	TRBV6-5	.	CASRETGREAFF	TGTGCCAGCAGGGAGACAGGTCGAGAAGCTTTCTTT
TRBJ2-1	.	TRBV27	TRBD1	CASSSQGSWNEQFF	TGTGCCAGCAGTTCACAGGGGTCATGGAATGAGCAGTTCTTC